This T cell receptor beta chain comes out of a study of control samples from healthy donors and cancer patients. Deletions cut 4 bases from V and 5 bases from J, with 18 bases between. The CDR3 spans 16 residues. Germline V CDR1 and CDR2: MNHNS, SASEGT. Profiling relied on immunoSEQ multiplex PCR, and the TCRdb table lists in-frame clones only, not all of them. This table holds some 170,000 clones, roughly 94% found once. This TCR was sampled from a man aged 55 to 70 with colorectal cancer. Sequencing was carried out using PBMCs. This chain uses TRBV6-1 with TRBJ1-5, with TRBD1 as a possible D gene (5 bases). The CDR3 DNA sequence: TGTGCCAGCAGTGGTCCCGGAGGGCAGGGACATCAGCCCCAGCATTTT. This encodes CASSGPGGQGHQPQHF.